This record concerns one TCR beta chain sequence. The antigen is undetermined. Extraction yielded at least 5 micrograms of total RNA per sample. This sample was taken from a study of blood T cells in healthy people across ages. A second PCR of 7 to 11 cycles used a sample-barcoded 5' primer and a J-beta primer mix. The authors tagged each cDNA molecule using a template-switch adaptor with 12 random nucleotides. TCRdb analysed the 5' RACE reads with MiXCR anew, one entry per CDR3 protein. This sample has some 640,000 distinct CDR3 sequences, with approximately 49% found just once. The J segment lost 2 bases and the V segment lost 2 bases, leaving 6 bases of the junction unmatched. Germline CDR1 and CDR2: DFQATT and SNEGSKA (reference sequence). The CDR3 has 15 amino acids. Study findings and constraints: The donors' CMV status was not determined, possibly confounding changes in expanded clonotypes. Whereas aged donors had fewer naive CD4+ cells, long-lived donors had more of them and higher diversity.

The sequence was obtained from a woman aged 55 to 70 in good health. The rearrangement links TRBV20-1 to TRBJ2-3, with 8 nucleotides matching TRBD1. The sample was blood. The CDR3 reads CSARLGRGLTDTQYF. The CDR3 DNA is TGCAGTGCTAGATTAGGCAGGGGGCTCACAGATACGCAGTATTTT.